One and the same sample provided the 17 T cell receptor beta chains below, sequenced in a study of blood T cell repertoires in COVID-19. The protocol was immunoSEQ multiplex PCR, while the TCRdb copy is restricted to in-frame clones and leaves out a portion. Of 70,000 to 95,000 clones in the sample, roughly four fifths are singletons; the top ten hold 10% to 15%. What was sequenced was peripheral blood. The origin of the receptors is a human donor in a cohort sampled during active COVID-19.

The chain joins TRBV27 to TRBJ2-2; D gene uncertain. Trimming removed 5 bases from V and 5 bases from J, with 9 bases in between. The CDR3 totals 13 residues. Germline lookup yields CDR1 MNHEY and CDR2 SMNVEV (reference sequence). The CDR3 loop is CASSIRRTGELFF. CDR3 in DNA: TGTGCCAGCAGTATCCGGCGGACCGGGGAGCTGTTTTTT.

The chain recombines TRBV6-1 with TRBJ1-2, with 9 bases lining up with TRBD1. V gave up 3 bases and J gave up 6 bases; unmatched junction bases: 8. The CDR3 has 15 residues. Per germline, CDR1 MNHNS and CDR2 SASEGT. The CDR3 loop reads CASSEPPGQGNGYTF. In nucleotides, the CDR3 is TGTGCCAGCAGTGAGCCTCCGGGACAGGGAAATGGCTACACCTTC.

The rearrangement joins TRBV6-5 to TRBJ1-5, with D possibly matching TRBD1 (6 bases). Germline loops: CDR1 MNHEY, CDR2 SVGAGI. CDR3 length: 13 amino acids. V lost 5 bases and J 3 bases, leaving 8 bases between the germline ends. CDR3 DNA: TGTGCCAGCAGTCGGGACAACAATCAGCCCCAGCATTTT. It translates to CASSRDNNQPQHF.

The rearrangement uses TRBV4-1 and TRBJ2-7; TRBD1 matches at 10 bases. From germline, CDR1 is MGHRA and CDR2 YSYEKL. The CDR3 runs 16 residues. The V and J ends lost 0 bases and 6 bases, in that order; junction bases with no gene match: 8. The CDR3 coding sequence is TGCGCCAGCAGCCAAGATTCGGGGACAGGGGTATTCGAGCAGTACTTC. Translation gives CASSQDSGTGVFEQYF.

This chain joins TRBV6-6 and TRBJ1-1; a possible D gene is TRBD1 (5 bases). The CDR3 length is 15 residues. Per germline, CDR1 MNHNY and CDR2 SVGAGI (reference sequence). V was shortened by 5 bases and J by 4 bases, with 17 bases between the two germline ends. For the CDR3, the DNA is TGTGCCAGCAGTACGATAGGACAAGCGAGCACTGAAGCTTTCTTT. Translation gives CASSTIGQASTEAFF.

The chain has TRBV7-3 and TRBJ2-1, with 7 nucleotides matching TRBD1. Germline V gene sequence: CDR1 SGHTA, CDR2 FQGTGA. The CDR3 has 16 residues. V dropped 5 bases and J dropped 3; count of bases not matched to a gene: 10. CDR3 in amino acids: CASSVSVGDSYNEQFF. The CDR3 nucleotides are TGTGCCAGCAGCGTATCCGTTGGGGACAGCTACAATGAGCAGTTCTTC.

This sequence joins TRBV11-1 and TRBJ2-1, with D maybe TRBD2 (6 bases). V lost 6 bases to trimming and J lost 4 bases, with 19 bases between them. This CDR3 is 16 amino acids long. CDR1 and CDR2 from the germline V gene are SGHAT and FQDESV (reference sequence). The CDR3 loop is CASRHLRGSAYNEQFF. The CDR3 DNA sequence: TGTGCCAGCAGGCATCTCCGGGGGTCGGCGTACAATGAGCAGTTCTTC.

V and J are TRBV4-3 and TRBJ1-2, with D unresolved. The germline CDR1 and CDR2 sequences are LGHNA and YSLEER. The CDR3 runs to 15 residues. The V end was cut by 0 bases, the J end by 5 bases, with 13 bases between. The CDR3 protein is CASSQDRQVGYGYTF. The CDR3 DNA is TGCGCCAGCAGCCAAGATAGGCAGGTTGGATATGGCTACACCTTC.

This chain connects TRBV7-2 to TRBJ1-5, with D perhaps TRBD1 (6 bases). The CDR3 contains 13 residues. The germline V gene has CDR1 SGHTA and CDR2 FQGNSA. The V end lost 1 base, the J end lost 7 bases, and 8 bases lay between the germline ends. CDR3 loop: CASSLDQGQPQHF. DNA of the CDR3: TGTGCCAGCAGCTTAGATCAGGGGCAGCCCCAGCATTTT.

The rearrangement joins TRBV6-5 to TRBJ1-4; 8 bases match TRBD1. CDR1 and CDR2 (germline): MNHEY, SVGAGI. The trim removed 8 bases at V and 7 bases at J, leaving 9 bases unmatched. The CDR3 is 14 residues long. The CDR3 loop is CASGKTGASEKLFF. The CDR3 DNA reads TGTGCCAGCGGGAAGACAGGGGCCAGTGAAAAACTGTTTTTT.

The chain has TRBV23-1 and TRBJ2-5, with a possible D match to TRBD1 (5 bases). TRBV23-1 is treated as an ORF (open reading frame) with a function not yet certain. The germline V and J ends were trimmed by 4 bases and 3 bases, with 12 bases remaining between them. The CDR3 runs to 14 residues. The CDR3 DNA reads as TGCGCCAGCAGTCGAAACCGACAGAAAGAGACCCAGTACTTC. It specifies CASSRNRQKETQYF.

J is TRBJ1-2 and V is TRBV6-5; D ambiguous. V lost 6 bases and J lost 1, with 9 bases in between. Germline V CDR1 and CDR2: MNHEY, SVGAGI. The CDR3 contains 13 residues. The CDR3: CASSLRDNYGYTF. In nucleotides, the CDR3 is TGTGCCAGCAGCCTACGGGATAACTATGGCTACACCTTC.

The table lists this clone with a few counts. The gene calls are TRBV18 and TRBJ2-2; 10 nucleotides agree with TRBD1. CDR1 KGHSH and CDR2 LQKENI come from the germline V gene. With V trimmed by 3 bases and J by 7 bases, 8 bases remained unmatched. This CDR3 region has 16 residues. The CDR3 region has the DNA TGTGCCAGCTCACCTCCGGGACAGGGGTACGTCGGGGAGCTGTTTTTT. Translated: CASSPPGQGYVGELFF.

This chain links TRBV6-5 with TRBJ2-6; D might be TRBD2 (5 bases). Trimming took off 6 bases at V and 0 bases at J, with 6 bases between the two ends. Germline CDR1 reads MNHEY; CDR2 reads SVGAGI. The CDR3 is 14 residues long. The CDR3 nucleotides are TGTGCCAGCAGGGGAGACTCTGGGGCCAACGTCCTGACTTTC. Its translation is CASRGDSGANVLTF.

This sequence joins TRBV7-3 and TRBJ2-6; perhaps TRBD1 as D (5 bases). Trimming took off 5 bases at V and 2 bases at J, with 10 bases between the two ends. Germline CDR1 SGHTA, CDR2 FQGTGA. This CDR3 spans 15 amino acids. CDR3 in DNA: TGTGCCAGCAGCATCCAGGGAACTGGGGCCAACGTCCTGACTTTC. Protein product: CASSIQGTGANVLTF.

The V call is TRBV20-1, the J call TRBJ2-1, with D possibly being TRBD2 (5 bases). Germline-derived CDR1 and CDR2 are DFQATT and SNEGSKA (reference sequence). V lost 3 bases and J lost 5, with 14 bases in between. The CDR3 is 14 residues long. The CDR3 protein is CSASFGGPNNEQFF. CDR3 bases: TGCAGTGCTAGTTTCGGCGGGCCGAACAATGAGCAGTTCTTC.

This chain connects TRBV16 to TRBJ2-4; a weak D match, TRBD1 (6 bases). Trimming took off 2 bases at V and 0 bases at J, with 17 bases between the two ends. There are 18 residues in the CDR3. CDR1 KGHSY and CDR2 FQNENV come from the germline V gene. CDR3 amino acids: CASSQTGIIFRAKNIQYF. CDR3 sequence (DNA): TGTGCCAGCAGCCAAACAGGGATAATCTTTCGAGCCAAAAACATTCAGTACTTC.